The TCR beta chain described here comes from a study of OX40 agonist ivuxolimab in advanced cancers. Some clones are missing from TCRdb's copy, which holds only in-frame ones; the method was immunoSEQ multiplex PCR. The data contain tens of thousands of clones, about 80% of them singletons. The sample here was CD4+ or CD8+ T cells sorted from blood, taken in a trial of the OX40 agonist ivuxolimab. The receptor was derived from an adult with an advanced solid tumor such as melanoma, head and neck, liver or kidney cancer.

The CDR3 DNA sequence: TGTGCCAGCAGCCTAAACAGGGTAATGAGGAACACTGAAGCTTTCTTT. Translating it yields CASSLNRVMRNTEAFF. This rearrangement joins TRBV7-8 to TRBJ1-1; a weak D match, TRBD1 (6 bases). Trimming left V 5 bases short and J 1 base short, with 17 bases between. The CDR3 is 16 amino acids. Germline V gene data show CDR1 as SGHVS and CDR2 as FQNEAQ.